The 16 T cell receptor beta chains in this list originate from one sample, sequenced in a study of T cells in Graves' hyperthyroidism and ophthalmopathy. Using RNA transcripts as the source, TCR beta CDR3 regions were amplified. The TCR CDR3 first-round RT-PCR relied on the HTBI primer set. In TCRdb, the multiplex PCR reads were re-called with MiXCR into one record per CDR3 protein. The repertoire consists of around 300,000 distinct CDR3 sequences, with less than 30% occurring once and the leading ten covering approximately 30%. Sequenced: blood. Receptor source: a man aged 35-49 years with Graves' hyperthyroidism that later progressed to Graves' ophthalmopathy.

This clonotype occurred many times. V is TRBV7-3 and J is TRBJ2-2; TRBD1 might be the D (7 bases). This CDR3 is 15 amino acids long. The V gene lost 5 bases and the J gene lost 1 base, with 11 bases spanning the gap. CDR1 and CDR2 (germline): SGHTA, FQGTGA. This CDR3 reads CASSPRGENTGELFF. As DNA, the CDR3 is TGTGCCAGCAGCCCCAGGGGGGAGAACACCGGGGAGCTGTTTTTT.

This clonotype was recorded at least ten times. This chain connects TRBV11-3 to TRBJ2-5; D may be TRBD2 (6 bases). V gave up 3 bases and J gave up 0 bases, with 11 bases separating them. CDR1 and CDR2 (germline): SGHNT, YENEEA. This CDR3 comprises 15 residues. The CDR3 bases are TGTGCCAGCAGCTTTGGGAGGAGCCACCAAGAGACCCAGTACTTC. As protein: CASSFGRSHQETQYF.

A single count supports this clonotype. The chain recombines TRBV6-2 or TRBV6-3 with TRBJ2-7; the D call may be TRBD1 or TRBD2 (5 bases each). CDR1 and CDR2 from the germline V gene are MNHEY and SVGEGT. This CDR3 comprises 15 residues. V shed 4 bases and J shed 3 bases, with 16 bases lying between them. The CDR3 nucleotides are TGTGCCAGCAGTTTAGGGGCCCGGGGTCTCTACGAGCAGTACTTC. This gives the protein CASSLGARGLYEQYF.

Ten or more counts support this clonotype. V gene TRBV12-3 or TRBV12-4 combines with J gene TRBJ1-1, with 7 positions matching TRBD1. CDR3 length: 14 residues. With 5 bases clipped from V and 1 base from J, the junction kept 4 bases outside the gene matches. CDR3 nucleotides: TGTGCCAGCAGTCAGGGACAGAAGAACACTGAAGCTTTCTTT. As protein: CASSQGQKNTEAFF.

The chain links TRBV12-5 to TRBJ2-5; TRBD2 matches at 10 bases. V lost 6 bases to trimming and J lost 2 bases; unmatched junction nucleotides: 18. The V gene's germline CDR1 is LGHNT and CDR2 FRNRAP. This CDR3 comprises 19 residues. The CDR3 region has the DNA TGTGCTAGTGGACGTAGTTACGTCCTAGCGGGAGTCAATCAAGAGACCCAGTACTTC. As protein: CASGRSYVLAGVNQETQYF.

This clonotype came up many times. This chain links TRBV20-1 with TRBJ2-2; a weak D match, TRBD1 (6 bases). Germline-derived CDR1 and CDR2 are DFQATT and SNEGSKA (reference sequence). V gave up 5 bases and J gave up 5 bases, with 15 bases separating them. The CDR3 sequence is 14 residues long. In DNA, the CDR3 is TGCAGTGCTCCCCTTAATCAGGGGACCGGGGAGCTGTTTTTT. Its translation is CSAPLNQGTGELFF.

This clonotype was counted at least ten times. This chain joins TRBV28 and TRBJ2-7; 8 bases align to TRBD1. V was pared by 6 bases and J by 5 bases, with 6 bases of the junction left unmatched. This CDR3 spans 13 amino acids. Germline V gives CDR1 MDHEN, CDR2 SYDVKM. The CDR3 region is CASSPAGGDEQYF. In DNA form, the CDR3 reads TGTGCCAGCAGCCCCGCAGGGGGCGACGAGCAGTACTTC. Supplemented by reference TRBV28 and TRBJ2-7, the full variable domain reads DVKVTQSSRYLVKRTGEKVFLECVQDMDHENMFWYRQDPGLGLRLIYFSYDVKMKEKGDIPEGYSVSREKKERFSLILESASTNQTSMYLCASSPAGGDEQYFGPGTRLTVT.

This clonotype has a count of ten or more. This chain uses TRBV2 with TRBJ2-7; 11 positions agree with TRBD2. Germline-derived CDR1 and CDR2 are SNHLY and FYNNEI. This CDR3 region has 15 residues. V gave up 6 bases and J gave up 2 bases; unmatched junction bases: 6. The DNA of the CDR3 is TGTGCCAGCAGATACACTAGCGGGAGTCCCTACGAGCAGTACTTC. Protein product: CASRYTSGSPYEQYF.

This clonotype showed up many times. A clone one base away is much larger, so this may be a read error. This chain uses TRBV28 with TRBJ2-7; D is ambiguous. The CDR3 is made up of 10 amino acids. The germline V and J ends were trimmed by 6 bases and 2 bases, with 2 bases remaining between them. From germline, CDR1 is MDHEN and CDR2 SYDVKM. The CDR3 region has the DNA TGTGCCAGCAGCGCCTACGAGCAGTACTTC. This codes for CASSAYEQYF.

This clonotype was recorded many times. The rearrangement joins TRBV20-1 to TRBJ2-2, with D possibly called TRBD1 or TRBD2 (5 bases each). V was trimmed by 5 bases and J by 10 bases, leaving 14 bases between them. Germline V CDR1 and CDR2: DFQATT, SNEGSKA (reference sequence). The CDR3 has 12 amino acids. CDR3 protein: CSARGTTKELFF. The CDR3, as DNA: TGCAGTGCTCGAGGGACCACGAAGGAGCTGTTTTTT.

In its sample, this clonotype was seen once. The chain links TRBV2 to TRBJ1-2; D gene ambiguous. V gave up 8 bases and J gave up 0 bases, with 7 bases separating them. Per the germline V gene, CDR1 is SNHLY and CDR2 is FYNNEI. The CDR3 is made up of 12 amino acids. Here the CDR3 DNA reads TGTGCCAGCCCGAAAGCTAACTATGGCTACACCTTC. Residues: CASPKANYGYTF.

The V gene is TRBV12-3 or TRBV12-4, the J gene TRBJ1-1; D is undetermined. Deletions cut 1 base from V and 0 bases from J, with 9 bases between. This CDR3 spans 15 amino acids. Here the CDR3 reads CASSLEATLNTEAFF. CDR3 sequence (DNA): TGTGCCAGCAGTTTAGAGGCCACACTGAACACTGAAGCTTTCTTT.

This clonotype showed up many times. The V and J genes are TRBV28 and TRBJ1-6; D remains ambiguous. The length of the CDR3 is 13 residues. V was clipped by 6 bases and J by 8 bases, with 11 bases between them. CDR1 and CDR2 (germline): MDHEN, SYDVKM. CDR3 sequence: CASRGGSYSPLHF. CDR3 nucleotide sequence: TGTGCCAGCAGGGGAGGGAGCTATTCACCCCTCCACTTT.

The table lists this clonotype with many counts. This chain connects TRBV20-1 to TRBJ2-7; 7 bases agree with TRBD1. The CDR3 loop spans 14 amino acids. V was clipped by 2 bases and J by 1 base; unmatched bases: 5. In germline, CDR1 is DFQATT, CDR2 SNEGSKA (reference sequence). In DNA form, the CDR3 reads TGCAGTGCTAGACCCCTGGGACAGTCCTACGAGCAGTACTTC. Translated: CSARPLGQSYEQYF.

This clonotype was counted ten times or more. CDR3 nucleotide sequence: TGTGCCAGCAGCCAACAGGGACTACTCTACGAGCAGTACTTC. Protein sequence: CASSQQGLLYEQYF. This chain connects TRBV3-1 to TRBJ2-7, with TRBD2 identical over 7 bases. V shed 2 bases and J 3 bases; nucleotides not matched to a gene: 4. The length of the CDR3 is 14 residues. Germline V gives CDR1 LGHDT, CDR2 YNNKEL (reference sequence).

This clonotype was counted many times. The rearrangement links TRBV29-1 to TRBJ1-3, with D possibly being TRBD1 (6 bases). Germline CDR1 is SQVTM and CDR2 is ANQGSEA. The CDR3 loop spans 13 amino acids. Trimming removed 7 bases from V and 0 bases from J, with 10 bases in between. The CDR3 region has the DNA TGCAGCGGAGGACAGTCCTCTGGAAACACCATATATTTT. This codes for CSGGQSSGNTIYF.